This entry concerns a single T cell receptor (beta chain). Its antigen is not known. The data stem from a study of tumor-infiltrating lymphocytes in primary liver carcinoma. Across the study: These patients were men and women whose ages were 30 to 69 years.

The CDR3 is 13 residues long. Germline V gives CDR1 LGHNA, CDR2 YNFKEQ. V lost 1 base and J 2 bases, leaving 5 bases between the germline ends. The investigators made TCR beta cDNA from about 500 ng total RNA, using a constant-region primer. ARM-PCR, slightly modified, supplied the TCR beta libraries through three nested multiplex PCR rounds. It was with TRBV1-TRBV30 forward primers and a C-beta reverse primer that the first two PCR rounds were run, at around 9 cycles each. One entry per CDR3 protein results from TCRdb running MiXCR on the multiplex PCR reads. The sample contains some 180,000 distinct CDR3 sequences, 60% of which appear only once. Germline DNA was extracted alongside blood RNA, which was obtained from unsorted whole blood. Study-level points and caveats: Against blood, tumors held a significantly higher top-250-clone fraction (p = 0.039).

The sample comprised peripheral blood. The chain is built from TRBV4-2 and TRBJ2-5; no definite D call. The receptor was isolated from a man in his forties with primary liver carcinoma and hepatitis B virus infection. The DNA of the CDR3 is TGTGCCAGCAGCCAAGCCCGTCAAGAGACCCAGTACTTC. Its translation: CASSQARQETQYF.